The 19 T cell receptor beta chains in this list originate from one sample, sequenced in a study of blood T cell repertoires in COVID-19 (dated by TCRdb to 2018 to 2020). Library construction relied on the immunoSEQ multiplex PCR assay. Here the immuneACCESS table is served through TCRdb, limited to in-frame sequences with V and J called. Missing clones are a known gap in these copies; in checked studies unresolved V genes cover under half, and the rest lacks a known reason. For this sample there are some 160,000 clones; roughly 90% appear just once. The top ten constitute more than 2% of the sample. What was sequenced was peripheral blood. Source of these receptors: a young man with acute or convalescent COVID-19.

This chain connects TRBV12-3 or TRBV12-4 to TRBJ2-7; possible D gene TRBD1, 6 bases. CDR3 length equals 13 residues. The V and J ends lost 1 base and 6 bases respectively, with 10 bases between them. This CDR3 is CASSLETGIEQYF. The CDR3 nucleotides read TGTGCCAGCAGTTTAGAGACAGGTATCGAGCAGTACTTC.

This clone has only one observation. The chain combines TRBV10-2 with TRBJ2-7, with TRBD2 matching over 14 bases. The CDR3 has 17 amino acids. V lost 8 bases and J lost 0; bases outside the gene matches: 9. CDR1 and CDR2 from the germline V gene are WSHSY and SAAADI. The CDR3 reads CASRWGLAGVNSYEQYF. The CDR3 DNA reads TGCGCCAGCCGGTGGGGACTAGCGGGAGTAAACTCCTACGAGCAGTACTTC.

This clone was counted once. V gene TRBV10-2 combines with J gene TRBJ2-3, with 16 bases matching TRBD2. The germline gives CDR1 WSHSY, CDR2 SAAADI. There are 17 residues in the CDR3. Trimming removed 1 base from V and 5 bases from J; junction bases left unmatched: 3. CDR3 region: CASSEFGTSGRVDTQYF. CDR3 sequence (DNA): TGCGCCAGCAGTGAGTTCGGGACTAGCGGGAGGGTAGATACGCAGTATTTT.

This chain connects TRBV5-6 to TRBJ2-4; D may be TRBD2 (6 bases). The germline V gene encodes CDR1 SGHDT and CDR2 YYEEEE. V was pared by 3 bases and J by 0 bases, with 16 bases between. The length of the CDR3 is 17 residues. CDR3 loop: CASSSRGGVIAKNIQYF. CDR3 nucleotide sequence: TGTGCCAGCAGCTCGCGCGGCGGGGTCATAGCCAAAAACATTCAGTACTTC.

Only a few counts were recorded for this clone. The CDR3 DNA follows: TGTGCCAGCAGTGCCTCGACAGGGTGGGACTATGGCTACACCTTC. Translated: CASSASTGWDYGYTF. This chain joins TRBV27 and TRBJ1-2; 7 bases map to TRBD1. Germline CDR1 reads MNHEY; CDR2 reads SMNVEV (reference sequence). J was trimmed by 3 bases and V by 5 bases; bases with no gene match: 9. The CDR3 consists of 15 residues.

This chain links TRBV28 with TRBJ1-2; D gene ambiguous. Trimming shortened V by 5 bases and J by 4 bases, and 11 bases separated the two germline ends. In germline, CDR1 is MDHEN, CDR2 SYDVKM. CDR3 length: 13 residues. CDR3 protein: CASSLAGSYGYTF. DNA of the CDR3: TGTGCCAGCAGTCTGGCTGGCAGCTATGGCTACACCTTC.

About this clone: In the same sample, other DNA sequences code for this CDR3. This chain connects TRBV9 to TRBJ2-3, with D perhaps matching TRBD2 (6 bases). The germline CDR1 and CDR2 sequences are SGDLS and YYNGEE. The CDR3 length is 12 residues. The V end was cut by 3 bases, the J end by 5 bases, with 7 bases between. The CDR3 is CASSAGVDTQYF. CDR3 DNA sequence: TGTGCCAGCAGCGCGGGGGTAGATACGCAGTATTTT.

The chain joins TRBV2 to TRBJ1-5; a possible D gene is TRBD1 (6 bases). Deletions cut 9 bases from V and 4 bases from J, with 13 bases between. CDR3 length: 13 amino acids. CDR1 and CDR2 from the germline V gene are SNHLY and FYNNEI. CDR3 DNA sequence: TGTGCCAGTCAATCTGACAGGAATCAGCCCCAGCATTTT. Translation gives CASQSDRNQPQHF.

V and J are TRBV29-1 and TRBJ2-5; D call uncertain. CDR1 and CDR2 (germline): SQVTM, ANQGSEA. The CDR3 has 12 amino acids. Trimming stripped 5 bases from V and 5 bases from J, with 12 bases between. DNA of the CDR3: TGCAGCGTTCCGTACGGTCCGGAGACCCAGTACTTC. Translation gives CSVPYGPETQYF.

V is TRBV5-1 and J is TRBJ2-1, with TRBD1 matching 9 bases. Losses at the gene ends were 1 base for V and 5 bases for J; bases not matched to a gene: 4. CDR1 and CDR2 from the germline V gene are SGHRS and YFSETQ. The CDR3 extends over 15 amino acids. The CDR3 reads CASSLQGQGNNEQFF. CDR3 sequence (DNA): TGCGCCAGCAGCTTGCAAGGACAGGGGAACAATGAGCAGTTCTTC.

This sequence joins TRBV7-2 and TRBJ2-7; 10 nucleotides align to TRBD1. V lost 0 bases and J lost 2; bases outside the gene matches: 1. The CDR3 extends over 15 amino acids. Looked up from germline, CDR1 is SGHTA and CDR2 is FQGNSA. In nucleotides, the CDR3 is TGTGCCAGCAGCTTAGCCGGGACAGGGGCCTACGAGCAGTACTTC. It translates to CASSLAGTGAYEQYF.

The rearrangement joins TRBV18 to TRBJ1-4; 7 nucleotides agree with TRBD1. Germline lookup yields CDR1 KGHSH and CDR2 LQKENI. The CDR3 is 15 amino acids. The V and J ends lost 6 bases and 5 bases, in that order; junction bases with no gene match: 9. CDR3 region: CASSLGQVENEKLFF. In nucleotides, the CDR3 is TGTGCCAGCTCCCTCGGACAGGTTGAAAATGAAAAACTGTTTTTT.

The rearrangement links TRBV5-1 to TRBJ2-2, with 15 bases identical to TRBD2. V lost 4 bases, J lost 4 bases, and 5 bases stayed unmatched. The CDR3 has 17 residues. Per the germline V gene, CDR1 is SGHRS and CDR2 is YFSETQ. In DNA, the CDR3 is TGCGCCAGCAGCCCGGGACTAGCGGGGGGCAGCACCGGGGAGCTGTTTTTT. Translation: CASSPGLAGGSTGELFF.

The J gene is TRBJ2-7, the V gene TRBV21-1; TRBD1, the table's D call, lacks a check against the DNA. TRBV21-1 corresponds to a pseudogene. The CDR3 sequence is 17 residues long. This chain's CDR3 is CASSKVNSDRGTYEQYF. In DNA, the CDR3 is TGTGCCAGCAGCAAAGTGAATTCGGACAGGGGGACCTACGAGCAGTACTTC.

The V and J genes are TRBV5-1 and TRBJ1-1; D call uncertain. The CDR3 consists of 12 residues. The germline gives CDR1 SGHRS, CDR2 YFSETQ. The V and J ends lost 4 bases and 3 bases respectively, with 7 bases between them. This CDR3 reads CASSPTDTEAFF. DNA for the CDR3: TGCGCCAGCAGCCCTACTGACACTGAAGCTTTCTTT.

This clone was counted a few times. The rearrangement links TRBV19 to TRBJ2-1, with TRBD1 matching over 7 bases. The CDR3 runs 14 residues. After removal of 7 bases from V and 3 bases from J, the junction contained 6 bases not matched to a gene. Looked up from germline, CDR1 is LNHDA and CDR2 is SQIVND (reference sequence). CDR3 sequence reads: CASTNRGRYNEQFF. The CDR3 DNA is TGTGCCAGTACCAACAGGGGCCGCTACAATGAGCAGTTCTTC. Supplemented by reference TRBV19 and TRBJ2-1, the full variable domain reads DGGITQSPKYLFRKEGQNVTLSCEQNLNHDAMYWYRQDPGQGLRLIYYSQIVNDFQKGDIAEGYSVSREKKESFPLTVTSAQKNPTAFYLCASTNRGRYNEQFFGPGTRLTVL.

The chain uses TRBV15 and TRBJ1-6, with D uncertain. CDR3 size: 16 residues. Trimming took 1 base from V and 6 from J, leaving 13 bases between them. The germline V gene encodes CDR1 LNHNV and CDR2 YYDKDF (reference sequence). Here the CDR3 DNA reads TGTGCCACCAGCAGAGGAGGTGGGTATGGTAATTCACCCCTCCACTTT. Translating it yields CATSRGGGYGNSPLHF.

The chain employs TRBV7-8 and TRBJ1-1; a possible D gene is TRBD1 (6 bases). CDR1 and CDR2 from the germline V gene are SGHVS and FQNEAQ. The ends were cut back, 10 bases at V and 3 bases at J, with 15 bases in the middle. The CDR3 has 13 residues. The DNA for the CDR3 is TGTGCCACATCTAGGGGGGGCGACACTGAAGCTTTCTTT. Protein: CATSRGGDTEAFF.

The genes are TRBV9 and TRBJ2-7; perhaps TRBD1 as D (5 bases). This CDR3 region has 13 residues. Per the germline V gene, CDR1 is SGDLS and CDR2 is YYNGEE. V was trimmed by 4 bases and J by 7 bases, leaving 15 bases between them. CDR3 coding DNA: TGTGCCAGCAGCCCCGGACAAATGGGAGAGCAGTACTTC. Its protein product is CASSPGQMGEQYF.